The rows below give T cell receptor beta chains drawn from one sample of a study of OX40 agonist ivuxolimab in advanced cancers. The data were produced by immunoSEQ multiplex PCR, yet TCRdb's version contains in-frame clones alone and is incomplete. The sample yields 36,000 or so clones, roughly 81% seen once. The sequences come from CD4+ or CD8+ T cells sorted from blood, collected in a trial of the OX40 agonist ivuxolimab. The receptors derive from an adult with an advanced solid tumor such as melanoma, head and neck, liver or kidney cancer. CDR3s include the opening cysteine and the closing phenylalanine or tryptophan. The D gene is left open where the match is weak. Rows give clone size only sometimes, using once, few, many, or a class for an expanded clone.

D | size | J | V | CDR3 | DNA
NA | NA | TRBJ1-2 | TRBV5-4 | CASSSQGMDGYTF | TGTGCCAGCAGCTCCCAGGGAATGGATGGCTACACCTTC
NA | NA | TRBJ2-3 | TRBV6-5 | CASTPAGRTDTQYF | TGTGCCAGCACACCGGCGGGCCGCACAGATACGCAGTATTTT
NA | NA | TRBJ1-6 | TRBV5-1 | CASSLVPGNSPLHF | TGCGCCAGCAGCCTGGTCCCAGGTAATTCACCCCTCCACTTT
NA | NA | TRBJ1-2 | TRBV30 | CAWRLLGADYGYTF | TGTGCCTGGAGGCTCCTGGGGGCCGACTATGGCTACACCTTC
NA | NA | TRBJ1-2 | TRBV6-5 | CASSYKRQTYGYTF | TGTGCCAGCAGTTATAAACGACAGACTTATGGCTACACCTTC
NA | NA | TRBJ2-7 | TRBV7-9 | CASSLGSQAYEQYF | TGTGCCAGCAGCTTAGGCTCACAGGCCTACGAGCAGTACTTC
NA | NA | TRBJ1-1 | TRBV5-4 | CASSFQRGSNTEAFF | TGTGCCAGCAGTTTCCAAAGGGGTTCGAACACTGAAGCTTTCTTT
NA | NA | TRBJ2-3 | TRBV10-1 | CASSAQDSPRDTQYF | TGCGCCAGCAGTGCCCAGGACTCGCCCCGGGATACGCAGTATTTT
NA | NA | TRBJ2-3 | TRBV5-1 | CASSLGRTTGDTQYF | TGCGCCAGCAGCTTGGGAAGGACGACTGGAGATACGCAGTATTTT
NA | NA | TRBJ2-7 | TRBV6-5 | CASSGLGRTYEQYF | TGTGCCAGCTCGGGCCTAGGGCGGACCTACGAGCAGTACTTC
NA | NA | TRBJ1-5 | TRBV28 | CASSIPAAGFSNQPQHF | TGTGCCAGCAGTATCCCGGCGGCGGGGTTTAGCAATCAGCCCCAGCATTTT
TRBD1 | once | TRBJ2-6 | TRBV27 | CASSPAEGGGGGANVLTF | TGTGCCAGCAGTCCGGCCGAAGGGGGCGGTGGTGGGGCCAACGTCCTGACTTTC
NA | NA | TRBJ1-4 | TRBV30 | CAWSSLSGPREKLFF | TGTGCCTGGAGCAGTTTATCAGGCCCTCGGGAAAAACTGTTTTTT
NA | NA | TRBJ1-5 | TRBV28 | CASSLYGGRGNQPQHF | TGTGCCAGCAGTTTGTATGGGGGGAGAGGCAATCAGCCCCAGCATTTT
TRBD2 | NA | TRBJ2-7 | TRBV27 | CASSTLAGGPAREQYF | TGTGCCAGCAGTACACTAGCGGGAGGGCCTGCGAGAGAGCAGTACTTC
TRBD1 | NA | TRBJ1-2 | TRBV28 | CASSDGTGFYGYTF | TGTGCCAGCAGTGACGGGACAGGGTTCTATGGCTACACCTTC
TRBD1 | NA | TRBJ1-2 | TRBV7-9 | CASSRTGRYGYTF | TGTGCCAGCAGCCGGACAGGGAGGTATGGCTACACCTTC
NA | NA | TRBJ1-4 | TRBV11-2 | CASTTQQGKLFF | TGTGCCAGCACCACACAACAGGGCAAACTGTTTTTT
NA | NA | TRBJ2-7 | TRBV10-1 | CASSESTTVKANDEQYF | TGCGCCAGCAGTGAGTCTACGACGGTTAAGGCTAATGACGAGCAGTACTTC
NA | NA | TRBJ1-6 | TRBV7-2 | CASSVYNWGNSPLHF | TGTGCCAGCAGCGTCTATAATTGGGGTAATTCACCCCTCCACTTT